Following are 21 T cell receptor beta chains from one sample sequenced in a study of T cell responses to AZD1222 COVID-19 vaccine. This table comes from immunoSEQ multiplex PCR, and its TCRdb copy is limited to in-frame clones, with some not included. The sample comprises around 150,000 clones, around nine tenths of which are singletons, and approximately 4.3% rests with the top ten. The starting material was peripheral blood, obtained 28 days after the second AZD1222 dose. The receptors stem from an adult who received the AZD1222 COVID-19 vaccine.

The chain joins TRBV5-4 to TRBJ1-1; D is possibly TRBD1 (5 bases). V lost 3 bases and J lost 2, with 14 bases in between. Germline values: CDR1 SGHNT, CDR2 YYREEE (reference sequence). The CDR3 loop spans 15 amino acids. CDR3 amino acids: CASSSGGNLNTEAFF. The CDR3 DNA follows: TGTGCCAGCAGCTCGGGGGGGAACCTCAACACTGAAGCTTTCTTT. The full variable domain, completed using reference TRBV5-4 and TRBJ1-1, is ETGVTQSPTHLIKTRGQQVTLRCSSQSGHNTVSWYQQALGQGPQFIFQYYREEENGRGNFPPRFSGLQFPNYSSELNVNALELDDSALYLCASSSGGNLNTEAFFGQGTRLTVV.

The rearrangement uses TRBV2 and TRBJ1-6; 9 bases match TRBD1. V dropped 6 bases and J dropped 10; count of bases not matched to a gene: 7. CDR1 and CDR2 from the germline V gene are SNHLY and FYNNEI. This CDR3 is built from 14 residues. The chain's CDR3 is CASRRDRVGSPLHF. In DNA, the CDR3 is TGTGCCAGCAGAAGGGACAGGGTTGGGTCACCCCTCCACTTT. Drawing the rest from reference TRBV2 and TRBJ1-6, the complete variable domain is EPEVTQTPSHQVTQMGQEVILRCVPISNHLYFYWYRQILGQKVEFLVSFYNNEISEKSEIFDDQFSVERPDGSNFTLKIRSTKLEDSAMYFCASRRDRVGSPLHFGNGTRLTVT.

V usage is TRBV4-3 and J usage is TRBJ1-3, with unresolved D. CDR3 length equals 14 residues. Germline V gene lookup returns CDR1 LGHNA and CDR2 YSLEER. V was pared by 1 base and J by 3 bases, with 7 bases between. In nucleotides, the CDR3 is TGCGCCAGCAGCCAAGCAGGTGTTGGAAACACCATATATTTT. Amino acids: CASSQAGVGNTIYF.

This sequence joins TRBV7-8 and TRBJ1-6, with D unclear. Germline lookup yields CDR1 SGHVS and CDR2 FQNEAQ. There are 15 residues in the CDR3. Trimming removed 5 bases at V and 2 bases at J, with 10 bases between. This CDR3 reads CASSTGPTYNSPLHF. The CDR3 DNA is TGTGCCAGCAGCACTGGCCCGACCTATAATTCACCCCTCCACTTT.

The rearrangement joins TRBV6-5 to TRBJ2-2, with unresolved D. The V gene lost 6 bases and the J gene lost 1 base, with 3 bases spanning the gap. Looked up from germline, CDR1 is MNHEY and CDR2 is SVGAGI. The CDR3 contains 12 residues. The CDR3 region has the DNA TGTGCCAGCAGCCTGAACACCGGGGAGCTGTTTTTT. Its protein product is CASSLNTGELFF.

A few counts support this clone. This rearrangement joins TRBV4-1 to TRBJ1-2; a possible D gene is TRBD1 (5 bases). This CDR3 is 17 amino acids long. With 1 base removed from V and 5 bases from J, the gap between germline ends came to 20 bases. Germline lookup yields CDR1 MGHRA and CDR2 YSYEKL. The CDR3, as DNA: TGCGCCAGCAGCCAAGGGGGGAGGGGCCCGGCCACTTATGGCTACACCTTC. It translates to CASSQGGRGPATYGYTF.

V is TRBV6-2 or TRBV6-3 and J is TRBJ1-5; TRBD1 aligns across 7 bases. Germline-derived CDR1 and CDR2 are MNHEY and SVGEGT. The CDR3 is 16 amino acids. The junction had 11 bases not matched to a gene; V was cut back by 2 bases and J by 7 bases. In nucleotides, the CDR3 is TGTGCCAGCAGTTACCATGACAGGGATTGGGACCAGCCCCAGCATTTT. It yields the protein CASSYHDRDWDQPQHF.

The genes are TRBV6-5 and TRBJ1-2, with D maybe TRBD1 (5 bases). The germline V gene encodes CDR1 MNHEY and CDR2 SVGAGI. V dropped 8 bases and J dropped 0 bases, with 16 bases sitting between them. The CDR3 consists of 15 residues. CDR3 in amino acids: CASRDGPTPNYGYTF. In DNA, the CDR3 is TGTGCCAGCCGGGACGGACCAACCCCTAACTATGGCTACACCTTC.

The chain employs TRBV3-1 (or the pseudogene TRBV3-2) and TRBJ2-5, with unresolved D. The germline CDR1 and CDR2 sequences are LGHDT and YNNKEL (reference sequence). The germline V and J ends were trimmed by 3 bases and 4 bases, with 15 bases remaining between them. The CDR3 length is 15 residues. CDR3 amino acids: CASSQSRPQAETQYF. The CDR3, as DNA: TGTGCCAGCAGCCAGTCACGGCCGCAGGCAGAGACCCAGTACTTC.

The V and J genes are TRBV19 and TRBJ1-3; D not certain. The CDR3 covers 12 residues. The germline CDR1 and CDR2 sequences are LNHDA and SQIVND (reference sequence). V shed 5 bases and J shed 0 bases, with 2 bases lying between them. The CDR3 DNA sequence: TGTGCCAGTAGTCTCTCTGGAAACACCATATATTTT. Encoded protein: CASSLSGNTIYF.

The genes are TRBV12-3 or TRBV12-4 and TRBJ1-2; D not resolved. This CDR3 has 12 residues. V dropped 3 bases and J dropped 4 bases, with 6 bases sitting between them. CDR3 sequence: CASSFSGYGYTF. CDR3 nucleotides: TGTGCCAGCAGTTTCTCGGGCTATGGCTACACCTTC.

This sequence joins TRBV29-1 and TRBJ2-5, with a possible D match to TRBD1 (7 bases). V was cut by 7 bases and J by 1 base, with 13 bases left in between. This CDR3 comprises 13 residues. CDR1 is SQVTM and CDR2 is ANQGSEA in the germline V gene. DNA of the CDR3: TGCAGCGGGCGGGGACAGTCCCAAGAGACCCAGTACTTC. Translated, it gives CSGRGQSQETQYF.

V is TRBV23-1 and J is TRBJ1-5; D ambiguous. TRBV23-1 is designated an ORF whose function remains uncertain. Between the trimmed V and J ends, which lost 11 bases and 7 bases, there was a span of 18 bases. CDR3 length: 13 residues. The CDR3 here is CAPDRTAGQPQHF. CDR3 coding DNA: TGCGCCCCTGACCGGACGGCGGGGCAGCCCCAGCATTTT.

The CDR3 loop is CACLRGTEAFF. In DNA, the CDR3 is TGTGCCTGCCTCCGGGGGACTGAAGCTTTCTTT. The chain links TRBV30 to TRBJ1-1; D is possibly TRBD1 (5 bases). V lost 6 bases to trimming and J lost 5 bases, with 10 bases between them. Germline V gene sequence: CDR1 GTSNPN, CDR2 SVGIG (reference sequence). The CDR3 totals 11 residues.

The chain combines TRBV24-1 with TRBJ2-3; 8 bases agree with TRBD2. CDR1 KGHDR and CDR2 SFDVKD come from the germline V gene. V trimming: 5 bases; J trimming: 2 bases; junction bases outside the gene matches: 14. The CDR3 contains 18 residues. As DNA, the CDR3 is TGTGCCACCAGTGGAGGGACTAGTTCTCCCTCCATCACAGATACGCAGTATTTT. This gives the protein CATSGGTSSPSITDTQYF.

This chain joins TRBV30 and TRBJ1-1; 7 bases fit TRBD1. Germline lookup yields CDR1 GTSNPN and CDR2 SVGIG (reference sequence). The CDR3 is 13 amino acids. Trimming removed 2 bases from V and 3 bases from J; junction bases left unmatched: 3. CDR3 loop: CAWSLQGHTEAFF. The DNA of the CDR3 is TGTGCCTGGAGTCTACAGGGGCACACTGAAGCTTTCTTT.

A single count supports this clone. CDR3 sequence (DNA): TGTGCCAGCAGTTACTCGTTGAACAGGGCTTCGATAGCTTTCTTT. It translates to CASSYSLNRASIAFF. The rearrangement joins TRBV6-5 to TRBJ1-1; a possible D gene is TRBD1 (6 bases). With 0 bases removed from V and 10 bases from J, the gap between germline ends came to 18 bases. Germline V gene lookup returns CDR1 MNHEY and CDR2 SVGAGI. The CDR3 contains 15 residues.

The CDR3 loop reads CSVDPGQQYNEQFF. CDR3 nucleotide sequence: TGCAGCGTGGACCCGGGACAGCAATACAATGAGCAGTTCTTC. The chain has TRBV29-1 and TRBJ2-1; 7 nucleotides line up with TRBD1. The CDR3 runs 14 residues. The V and J ends lost 6 bases and 4 bases, in that order; junction bases with no gene match: 9. Per germline, CDR1 SQVTM and CDR2 ANQGSEA.

The V gene is TRBV3-1 (or the pseudogene TRBV3-2), the J gene TRBJ1-1; D perhaps matches TRBD1 (5 bases). Trimming took 4 bases from V and 5 from J, leaving 17 bases between them. Germline lookup yields CDR1 LGHDT and CDR2 YNNKEL (reference sequence). This CDR3 region has 15 residues. CDR3 sequence reads: CASSPRGRDGTEAFF. The DNA for the CDR3 is TGTGCCAGCAGCCCTAGGGGTAGGGACGGGACTGAAGCTTTCTTT.

The rearrangement uses TRBV18 and TRBJ2-1; TRBD1 or TRBD2 may be the D gene (5 bases each). Germline V gives CDR1 KGHSH, CDR2 LQKENI. There are 13 residues in the CDR3. The germline V and J ends were trimmed by 1 base and 4 bases, with 5 bases remaining between them. In nucleotides, the CDR3 is TGTGCCAGCTCACCACGGGGGTACAATGAGCAGTTCTTC. It yields the protein CASSPRGYNEQFF.

This clone was picked up a small number of times. Sequence at one end of the junction differs from germline and may be a read error. The chain couples TRBV5-1 to TRBJ1-1; 7 bases map to TRBD1. This CDR3 spans 12 amino acids. CDR1 is SGHRS and CDR2 is YFSETQ in the germline V gene. CDR3 amino acids: CASSPQGTGAFF. The CDR3 region has the DNA TGCGCCAGCAGCCCACAGGGGACTGGAGCTTTCTTT.